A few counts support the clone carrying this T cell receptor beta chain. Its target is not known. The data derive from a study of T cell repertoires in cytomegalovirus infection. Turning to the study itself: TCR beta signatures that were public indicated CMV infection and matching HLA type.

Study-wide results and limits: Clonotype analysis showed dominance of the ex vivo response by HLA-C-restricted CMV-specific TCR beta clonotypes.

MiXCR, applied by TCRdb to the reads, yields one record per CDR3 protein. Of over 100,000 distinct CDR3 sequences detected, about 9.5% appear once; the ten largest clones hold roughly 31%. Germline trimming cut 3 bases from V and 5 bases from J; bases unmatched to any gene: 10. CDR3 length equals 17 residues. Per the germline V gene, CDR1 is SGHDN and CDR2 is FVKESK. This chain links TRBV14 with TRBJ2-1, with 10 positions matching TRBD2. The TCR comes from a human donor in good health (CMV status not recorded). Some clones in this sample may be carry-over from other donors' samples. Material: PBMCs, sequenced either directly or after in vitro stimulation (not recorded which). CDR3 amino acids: CASSHMTGLAGDNEQFF. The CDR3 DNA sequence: TGTGCCAGCAGCCACATGACGGGTCTAGCGGGAGACAATGAGCAGTTCTTC. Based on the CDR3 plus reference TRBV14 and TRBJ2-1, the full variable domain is EAGVTQFPSHSVIEKGQTVTLRCDPISGHDNLYWYRRVMGKEIKFLLHFVKESKQDESGMPNNRFLAERTGGTYSTLKVQPAELEDSGVYFCASSHMTGLAGDNEQFFGPGTRLTVL.